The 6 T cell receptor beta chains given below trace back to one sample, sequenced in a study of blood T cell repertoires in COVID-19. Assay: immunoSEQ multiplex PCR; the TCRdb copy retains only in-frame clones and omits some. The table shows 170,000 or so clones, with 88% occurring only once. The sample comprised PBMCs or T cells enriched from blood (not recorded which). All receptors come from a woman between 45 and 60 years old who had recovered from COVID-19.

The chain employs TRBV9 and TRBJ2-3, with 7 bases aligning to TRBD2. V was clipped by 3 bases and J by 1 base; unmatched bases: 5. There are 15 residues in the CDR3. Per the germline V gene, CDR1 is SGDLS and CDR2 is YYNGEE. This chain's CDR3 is CASSDSLAGTDTQYF. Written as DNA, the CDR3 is TGTGCCAGCAGCGACAGTCTAGCGGGCACAGATACGCAGTATTTT.

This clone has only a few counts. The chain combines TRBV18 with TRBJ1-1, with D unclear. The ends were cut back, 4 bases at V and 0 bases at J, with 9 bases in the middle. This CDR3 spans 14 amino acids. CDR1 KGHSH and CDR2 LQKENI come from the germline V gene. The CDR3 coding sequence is TGTGCCAGCTCACAGTTGGAGGTGAACACTGAAGCTTTCTTT. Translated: CASSQLEVNTEAFF.

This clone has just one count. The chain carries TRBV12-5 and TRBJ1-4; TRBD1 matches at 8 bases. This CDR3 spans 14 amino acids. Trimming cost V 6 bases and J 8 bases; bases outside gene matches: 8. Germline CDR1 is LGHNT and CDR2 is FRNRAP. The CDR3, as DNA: TGTGCTAGTGGCCACCGGGACAGGCCAGAAAAACTGTTTTTT. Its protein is CASGHRDRPEKLFF.

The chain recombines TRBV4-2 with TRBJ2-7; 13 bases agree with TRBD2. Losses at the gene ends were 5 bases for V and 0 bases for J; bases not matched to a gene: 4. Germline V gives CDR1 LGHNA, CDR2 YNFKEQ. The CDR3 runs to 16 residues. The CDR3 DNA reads TGTGCCAGCAGCAAACTAGCGGGGGGGCCCTCCTACGAGCAGTACTTC. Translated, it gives CASSKLAGGPSYEQYF.

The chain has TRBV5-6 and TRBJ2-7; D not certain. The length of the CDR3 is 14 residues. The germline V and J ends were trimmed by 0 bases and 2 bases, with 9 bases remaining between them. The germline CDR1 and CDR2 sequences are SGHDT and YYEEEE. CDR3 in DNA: TGTGCCAGCAGCTTGGGTGCAGGTCCCTACGAGCAGTACTTC. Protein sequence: CASSLGAGPYEQYF.

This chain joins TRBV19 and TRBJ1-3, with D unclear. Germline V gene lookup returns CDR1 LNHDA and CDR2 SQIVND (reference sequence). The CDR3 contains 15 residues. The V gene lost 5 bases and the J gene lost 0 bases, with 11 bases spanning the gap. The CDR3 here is CASSRTTDSGNTIYF. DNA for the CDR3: TGTGCCAGTAGTCGAACCACAGACTCTGGAAACACCATATATTTT.